This TCR beta chain came from a study of shared clonotypes between healthy human individuals. This clone appeared a few times. Its antigen is still unknown. Free of recent acute infections or vaccinations, the donors were healthy HIV-negative adults. The assay was run at deep level. Unsorted PBMC DNA was run through sequencing on ten immunoSEQ deep assay plates. Profiling relied on immunoSEQ multiplex PCR, and the TCRdb table lists in-frame clones only, not all of them. The sample records roughly 500,000 clones, roughly 80% being singletons. Losses at the gene ends were 3 bases for V and 1 base for J; bases not matched to a gene: 6. The CDR3 has 16 amino acids. Germline values: CDR1 SGHRS, CDR2 YFSETQ. Study-wide results and limits: There were few donors, and this limited the genetic and exposure-history diversity represented.

The sample comprised PBMCs. This sequence originates from a middle-aged woman in good health. Some clones in this sample may be carry-over from other donors' samples. The gene calls are TRBV5-1 and TRBJ2-2; 7 bases are a match to TRBD1. The DNA for the CDR3 is TGCGCCAGCAGCTCCGACAGGGCGCAGAACACCGGGGAGCTGTTTTTT. This sequence encodes CASSSDRAQNTGELFF.